This TCR beta chain derives from a study of blood T cell repertoires in COVID-19. Study summary: The cDNA or gDNA used as material had been derived from T cells, B-cell-depleted T cells, or PBMCs.

Sequenced by immunoSEQ multiplex PCR; TCRdb stores in-frame clones only, minus some. Of about 190,000 clones in the sample, approximately 84% were seen once. V gave up 5 bases and J gave up 4 bases, with 15 bases separating them. The CDR3 totals 14 residues. Germline CDR1 and CDR2: SGHDT and YYEEEE. The sequence derives from a woman between 65 and 79 years old with active or convalescent COVID-19. Input material: peripheral blood. The V gene is TRBV5-6, the J gene TRBJ2-5; TRBD1 might be the D (6 bases). CDR3 DNA: TGTGCCAGCAGGTCTATGGGCAGGGGAGAGACCCAGTACTTC. This translates into CASRSMGRGETQYF.